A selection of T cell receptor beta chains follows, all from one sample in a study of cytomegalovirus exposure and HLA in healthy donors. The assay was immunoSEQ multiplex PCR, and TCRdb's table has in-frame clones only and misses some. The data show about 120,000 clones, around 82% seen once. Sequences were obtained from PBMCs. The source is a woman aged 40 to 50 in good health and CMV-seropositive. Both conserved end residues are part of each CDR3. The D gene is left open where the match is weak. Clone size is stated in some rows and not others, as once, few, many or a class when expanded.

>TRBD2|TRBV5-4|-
CASSLDLGLAGDADNEQFF
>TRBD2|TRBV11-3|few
CASSLSPLAGVTDTQYF
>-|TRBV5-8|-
CASSLLGARAFF
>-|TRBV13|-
CASSLGRTGSQKWQFF
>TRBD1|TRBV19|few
CASSTGQGAYGYTF
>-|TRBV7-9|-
CASRGGQGAYEQYF
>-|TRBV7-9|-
CASSLGGSYGYTF
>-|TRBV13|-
CASSFTGSNYGYTF
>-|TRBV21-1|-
CASSKGRSGTEAFF
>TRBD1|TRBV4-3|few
CASSQDWDRGLTEAFF
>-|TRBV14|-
CASSQDMGRSSYNEQFF
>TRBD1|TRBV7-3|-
CASSSAGQGKTQYF
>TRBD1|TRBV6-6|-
CATGTGSSYEQYF
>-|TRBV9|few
CASSTTGFGANVLTF
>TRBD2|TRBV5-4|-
CASTTGGRGYNEQFF
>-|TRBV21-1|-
CASSNVGQLKPDTQYF
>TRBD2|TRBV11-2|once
CASSFRRTSGSGPYEQYF
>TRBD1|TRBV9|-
CASTRGRPYNEQFF
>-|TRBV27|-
CASSLYGVTKPLKNTEAFF
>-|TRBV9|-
CASSVQAGASGNTIYF
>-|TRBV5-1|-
CASSLASGDGETQYF
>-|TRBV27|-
CASIHSGSSYNEQFF
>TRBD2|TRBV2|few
CARGQTRTSGSPYEQYF
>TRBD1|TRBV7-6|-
CASSSGPGQGYGYTF
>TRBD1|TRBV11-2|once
CASSPRLDRFNNEQFF
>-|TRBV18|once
CASSSSQRRTKNEKLFF
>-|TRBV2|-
CAGTQGMGETQYF
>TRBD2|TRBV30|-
CAWSLVGLADNEQFF
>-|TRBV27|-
CASSLGGTSMNYEQYF
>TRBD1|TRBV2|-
CASSGARDRGSEKLFF
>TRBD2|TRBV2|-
CASLSGTAKNIQYF
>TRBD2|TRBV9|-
CASSPTGGEQFF
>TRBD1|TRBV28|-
CASSKIGLQGPGNTIYF
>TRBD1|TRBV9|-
CASSVGGTGVSYEQYF
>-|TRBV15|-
CATSRDSRGNGYTF
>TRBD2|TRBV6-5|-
CASTARPSGEQFF
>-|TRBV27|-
CASSLVGSYNSPLHF
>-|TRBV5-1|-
CASSLVGGANTGELFF
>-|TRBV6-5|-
CASSYSQVLAETQYF